This entry concerns a single T cell receptor (beta chain). The CDR3 has 15 residues. The germline V gene has CDR1 SGHRS and CDR2 YFSETQ. Unmatched junction bases numbered 5, after V lost 0 bases and J lost 5 bases. The sample originates from a study of early T cells in non-severe SARS-CoV-2 infection. TCRdb redid the calling of the 5' RACE reads with MiXCR, one entry per CDR3 protein. Found here are fewer than 40,000 distinct CDR3 sequences, more than 4.5% of them singletons; the top ten hold 5.3%. The V gene is TRBV5-1, the J gene TRBJ2-1, with 7 bases matching TRBD2. The clonotype comes from an adult who was a healthcare worker with PCR-confirmed SARS-CoV-2 infection or an uninfected control (not recorded which). Sequences were obtained from whole blood. The CDR3 loop reads CASSLVGGLDNEQFF. In DNA form, the CDR3 reads TGCGCCAGCAGCTTGGTGGGAGGGCTCGACAATGAGCAGTTCTTC.